This T cell receptor beta chain was sequenced during a study of blood T cell repertoires in COVID-19. Unmatched junction bases numbered 5, after V lost 0 bases and J lost 4 bases. The CDR3 loop spans 15 amino acids. The germline V gene encodes CDR1 SGHRS and CDR2 YFSETQ. Original analysis: From reference gene primer amplification, estimates of nucleated cell counts were derived. The data were produced by immunoSEQ multiplex PCR, yet TCRdb's version contains in-frame clones alone and is incomplete. V and J calls and clone size are given by that table; D and trimming were obtained from the DNA. The sample lists about 45,000 clones, over 60% occurring once.

V usage is TRBV5-1 and J usage is TRBJ2-7; TRBD1 aligns across 9 bases. Sequenced sample: peripheral blood. The source is a woman between 65 and 79 years old with acute or convalescent COVID-19. The CDR3 region is CASSLVLGQGYEQYF. CDR3 DNA sequence: TGCGCCAGCAGCTTGGTTCTGGGACAGGGTTACGAGCAGTACTTC.